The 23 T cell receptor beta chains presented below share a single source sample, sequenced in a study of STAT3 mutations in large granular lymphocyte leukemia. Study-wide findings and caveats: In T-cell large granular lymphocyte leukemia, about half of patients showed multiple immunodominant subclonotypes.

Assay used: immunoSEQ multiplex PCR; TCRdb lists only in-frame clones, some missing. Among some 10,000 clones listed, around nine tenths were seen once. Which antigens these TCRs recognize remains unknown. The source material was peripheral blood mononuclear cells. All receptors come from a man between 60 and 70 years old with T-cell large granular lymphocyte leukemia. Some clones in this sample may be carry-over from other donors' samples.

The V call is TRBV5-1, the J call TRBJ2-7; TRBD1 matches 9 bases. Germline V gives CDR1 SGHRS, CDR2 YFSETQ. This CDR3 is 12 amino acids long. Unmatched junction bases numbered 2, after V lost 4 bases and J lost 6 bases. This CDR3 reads CASSIQGAEQYF. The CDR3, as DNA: TGCGCCAGCAGCATACAGGGGGCCGAGCAGTACTTC.

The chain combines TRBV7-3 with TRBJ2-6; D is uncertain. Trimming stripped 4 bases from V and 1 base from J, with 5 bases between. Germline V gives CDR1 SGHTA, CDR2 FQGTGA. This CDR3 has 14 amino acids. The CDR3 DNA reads TGTGCCAGCAGCTCCCTATCTGGGGCCAACGTCCTGACTTTC. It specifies CASSSLSGANVLTF.

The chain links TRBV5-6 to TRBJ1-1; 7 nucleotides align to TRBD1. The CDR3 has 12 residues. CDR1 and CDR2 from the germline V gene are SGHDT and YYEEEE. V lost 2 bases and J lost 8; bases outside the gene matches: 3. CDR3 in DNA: TGTGCCAGCAGCTTCTTGGACAGGGAAGCTTTCTTT. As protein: CASSFLDREAFF. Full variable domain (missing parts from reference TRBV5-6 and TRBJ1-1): DAGVTQSPTHLIKTRGQQVTLRCSPKSGHDTVSWYQQALGQGPQFIFQYYEEEERQRGNFPDRFSGHQFPNYSSELNVNALLLGDSALYLCASSFLDREAFFGQGTRLTVV.

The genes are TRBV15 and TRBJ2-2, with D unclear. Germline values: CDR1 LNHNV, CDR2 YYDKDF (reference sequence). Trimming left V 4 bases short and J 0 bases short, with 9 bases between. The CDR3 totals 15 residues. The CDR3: CATSTRRTNTGELFF. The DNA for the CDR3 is TGTGCCACCAGCACCCGGCGTACGAACACCGGGGAGCTGTTTTTT.

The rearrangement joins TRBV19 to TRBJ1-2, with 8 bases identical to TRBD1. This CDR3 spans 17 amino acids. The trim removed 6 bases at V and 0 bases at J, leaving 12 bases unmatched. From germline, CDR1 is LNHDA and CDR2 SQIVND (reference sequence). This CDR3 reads CASRHRRGRRANYGYTF. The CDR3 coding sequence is TGTGCCAGTAGGCACCGCAGGGGGCGCCGAGCTAACTATGGCTACACCTTC. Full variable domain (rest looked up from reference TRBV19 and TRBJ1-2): DGGITQSPKYLFRKEGQNVTLSCEQNLNHDAMYWYRQDPGQGLRLIYYSQIVNDFQKGDIAEGYSVSREKKESFPLTVTSAQKNPTAFYLCASRHRRGRRANYGYTFGSGTRLTVV.

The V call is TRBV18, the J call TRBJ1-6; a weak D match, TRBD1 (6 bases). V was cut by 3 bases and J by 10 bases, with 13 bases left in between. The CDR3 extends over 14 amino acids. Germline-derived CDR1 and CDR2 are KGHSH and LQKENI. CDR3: CASSPTQGDSPLHF. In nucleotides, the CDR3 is TGTGCCAGCTCACCGACACAGGGTGACTCACCCCTCCACTTT.

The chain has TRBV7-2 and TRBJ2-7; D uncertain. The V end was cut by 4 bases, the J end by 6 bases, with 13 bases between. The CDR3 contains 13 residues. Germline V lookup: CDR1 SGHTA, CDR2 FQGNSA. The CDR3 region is CASSWVRKPEQYF. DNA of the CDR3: TGTGCCAGCAGCTGGGTACGAAAACCCGAGCAGTACTTC.

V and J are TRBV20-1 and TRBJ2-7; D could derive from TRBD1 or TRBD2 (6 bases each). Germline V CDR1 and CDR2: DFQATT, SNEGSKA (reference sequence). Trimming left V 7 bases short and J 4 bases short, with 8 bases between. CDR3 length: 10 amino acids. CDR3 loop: CSVGGYEQYF. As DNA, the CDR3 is TGCAGTGTAGGGGGGTACGAGCAGTACTTC.

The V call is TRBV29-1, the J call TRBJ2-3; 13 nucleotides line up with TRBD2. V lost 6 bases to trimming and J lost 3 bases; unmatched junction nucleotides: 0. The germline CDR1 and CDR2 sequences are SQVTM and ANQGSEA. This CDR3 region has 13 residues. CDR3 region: CSVTSGRTDTQYF. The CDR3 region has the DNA TGCAGCGTGACTAGCGGGAGGACAGATACGCAGTATTTT.

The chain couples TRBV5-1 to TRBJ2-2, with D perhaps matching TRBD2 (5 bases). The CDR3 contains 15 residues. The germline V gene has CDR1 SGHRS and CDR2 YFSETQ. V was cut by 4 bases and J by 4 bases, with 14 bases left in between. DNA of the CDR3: TGCGCCAGCAGCCAGATCGTCGGGGTCACCGGGGAGCTGTTTTTT. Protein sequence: CASSQIVGVTGELFF.

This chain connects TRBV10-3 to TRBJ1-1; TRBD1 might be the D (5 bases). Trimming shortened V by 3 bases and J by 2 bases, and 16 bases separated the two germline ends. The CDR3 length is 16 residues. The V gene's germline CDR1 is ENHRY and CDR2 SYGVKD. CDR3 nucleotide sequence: TGTGCCATCAGTGACCCCGGGACGGTCCCAAACACTGAAGCTTTCTTT. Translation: CAISDPGTVPNTEAFF.

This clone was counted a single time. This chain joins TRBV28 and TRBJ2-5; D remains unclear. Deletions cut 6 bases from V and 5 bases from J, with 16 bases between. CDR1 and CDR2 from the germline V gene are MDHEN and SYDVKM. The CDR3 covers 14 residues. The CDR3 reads CASSLGRRAETQYF. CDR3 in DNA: TGTGCCAGCAGCCTCGGACGACGGGCGGAGACCCAGTACTTC.

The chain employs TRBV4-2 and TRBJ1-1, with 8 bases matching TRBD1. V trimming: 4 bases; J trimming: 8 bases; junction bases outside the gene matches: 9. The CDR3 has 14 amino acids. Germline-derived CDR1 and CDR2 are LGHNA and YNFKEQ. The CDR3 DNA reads TGTGCCAGCAGCCTTACAGGGGGAGGGAGGGAAGCTTTCTTT. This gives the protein CASSLTGGGREAFF.

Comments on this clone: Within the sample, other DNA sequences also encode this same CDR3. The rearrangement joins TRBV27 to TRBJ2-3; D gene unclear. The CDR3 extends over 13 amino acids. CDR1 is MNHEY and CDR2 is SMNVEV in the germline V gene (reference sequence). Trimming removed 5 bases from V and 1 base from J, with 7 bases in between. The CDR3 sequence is CASSLTRTDTQYF. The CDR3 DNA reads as TGTGCCAGCAGTCTAACTCGCACAGATACGCAGTATTTT.

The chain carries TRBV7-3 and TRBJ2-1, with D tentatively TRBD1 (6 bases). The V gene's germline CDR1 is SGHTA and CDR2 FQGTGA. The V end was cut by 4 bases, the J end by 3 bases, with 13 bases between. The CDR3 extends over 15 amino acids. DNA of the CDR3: TGTGCCAGCAGCTCACAGGGTGGGGGCTACAATGAGCAGTTCTTC. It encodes CASSSQGGGYNEQFF. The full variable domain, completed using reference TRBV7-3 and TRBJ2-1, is GAGVSQTPSNKVTEKGKYVELRCDPISGHTALYWYRQSLGQGPEFLIYFQGTGAADDSGLPNDRFFAVRPEGSVSTLKIQRTERGDSAVYLCASSSQGGGYNEQFFGPGTRLTVL.

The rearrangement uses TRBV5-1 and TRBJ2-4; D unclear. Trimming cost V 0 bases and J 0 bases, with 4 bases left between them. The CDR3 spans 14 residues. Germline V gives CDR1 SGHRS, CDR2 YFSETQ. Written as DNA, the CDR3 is TGCGCCAGCAGCTTGGAACTAGCCAAAAACATTCAGTACTTC. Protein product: CASSLELAKNIQYF.

CDR3 loop: CASSLAGSGAPETQYF. DNA for the CDR3: TGCGCCAGCAGCTTGGCCGGGTCGGGAGCACCGGAGACCCAGTACTTC. The rearrangement joins TRBV5-1 to TRBJ2-5, with D possibly matching TRBD2 (6 bases). V lost 0 bases and J lost 5, with 17 bases in between. The germline V gene has CDR1 SGHRS and CDR2 YFSETQ. There are 16 residues in the CDR3. Based on the CDR3 plus reference TRBV5-1 and TRBJ2-5, the full variable domain is KAGVTQTPRYLIKTRGQQVTLSCSPISGHRSVSWYQQTPGQGLQFLFEYFSETQRNKGNFPGRFSGRQFSNSRSEMNVSTLELGDSALYLCASSLAGSGAPETQYFGPGTRLLVL.

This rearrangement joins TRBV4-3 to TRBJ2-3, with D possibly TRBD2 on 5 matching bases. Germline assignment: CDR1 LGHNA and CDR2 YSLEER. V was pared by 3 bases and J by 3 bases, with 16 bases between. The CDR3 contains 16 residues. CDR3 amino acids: CASSQRWRGFTDTQYF. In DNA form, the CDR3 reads TGCGCCAGCAGCCAGCGGTGGCGCGGGTTTACAGATACGCAGTATTTT.

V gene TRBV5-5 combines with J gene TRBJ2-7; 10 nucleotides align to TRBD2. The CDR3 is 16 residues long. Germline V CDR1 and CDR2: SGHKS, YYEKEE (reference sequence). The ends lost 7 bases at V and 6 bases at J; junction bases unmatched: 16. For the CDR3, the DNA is TGTGCCAGCCTCAATTCACTAGCGGGGCTCCCTCTCGAGCAGTACTTC. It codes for CASLNSLAGLPLEQYF.

CDR3 protein: CSVDRDRGDTDTQYF. The CDR3 nucleotides read TGCAGCGTTGACCGGGACAGGGGGGACACAGATACGCAGTATTTT. This sequence joins TRBV29-1 and TRBJ2-3; 11 bases map to TRBD1. The CDR3 length is 15 residues. The J segment lost 2 bases and the V segment lost 3 bases, leaving 4 bases of the junction unmatched. The germline V gene encodes CDR1 SQVTM and CDR2 ANQGSEA.

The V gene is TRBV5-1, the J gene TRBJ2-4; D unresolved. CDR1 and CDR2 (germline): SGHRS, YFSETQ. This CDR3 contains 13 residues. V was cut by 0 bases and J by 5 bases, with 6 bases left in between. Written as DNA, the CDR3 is TGCGCCAGCAGCTTGGGGCAGCAAAACATTCAGTACTTC. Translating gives CASSLGQQNIQYF. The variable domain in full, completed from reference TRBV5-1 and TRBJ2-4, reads KAGVTQTPRYLIKTRGQQVTLSCSPISGHRSVSWYQQTPGQGLQFLFEYFSETQRNKGNFPGRFSGRQFSNSRSEMNVSTLELGDSALYLCASSLGQQNIQYFGAGTRLSVL.

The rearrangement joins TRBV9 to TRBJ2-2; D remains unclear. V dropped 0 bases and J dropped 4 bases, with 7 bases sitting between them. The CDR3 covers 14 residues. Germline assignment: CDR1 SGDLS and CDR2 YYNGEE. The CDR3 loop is CASSVGPVTGELFF. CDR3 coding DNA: TGTGCCAGCAGCGTAGGGCCAGTCACCGGGGAGCTGTTTTTT.

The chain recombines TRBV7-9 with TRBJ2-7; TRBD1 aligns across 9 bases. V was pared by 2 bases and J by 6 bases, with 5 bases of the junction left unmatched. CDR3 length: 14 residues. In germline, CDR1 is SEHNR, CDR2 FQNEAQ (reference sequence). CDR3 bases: TGTGCCAGCAGCTTAATACAGGGGGCGAGCGAGCAGTACTTC. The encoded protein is CASSLIQGASEQYF.